The 23 T cell receptor beta chains below were found in one sample sequenced in a study of blood T cells in healthy people across ages. Sample-barcoded 5' priming and a J-beta primer mix drove a second PCR of about 6 to 11 cycles. TCRdb reprocessed the 5' RACE reads with MiXCR, giving one entry per CDR3 protein. The sample contains 660,000 or so distinct CDR3 sequences, under 65% of which appear only once. Sequenced material: blood. These receptors were taken from a man aged 60-69 years in good health.

V is TRBV24-1 and J is TRBJ2-7; D not certain. The ends were cut back, 0 bases at V and 5 bases at J, with 4 bases in the middle. The CDR3 has 12 amino acids. Germline V gene data show CDR1 as KGHDR and CDR2 as SFDVKD. Here the CDR3 DNA reads TGTGCCACCAGTGATTTGGATGACGAGCAGTACTTC. It yields the protein CATSDLDDEQYF.

The chain has TRBV20-1 and TRBJ2-6; 7 bases match TRBD1. Germline-derived CDR1 and CDR2 are DFQATT and SNEGSKA (reference sequence). The junction had 9 bases not matched to a gene; V was cut back by 6 bases and J by 4 bases. The CDR3 sequence is 15 residues long. The CDR3 reads CSAPRQGSGANVLTF. The CDR3 DNA reads TGCAGTGCCCCGAGACAGGGCTCCGGGGCCAACGTCCTGACTTTC.

This clonotype has only a few counts. The chain couples TRBV5-1 to TRBJ2-5, with a tentative D call TRBD2 (6 bases). Trimming cost V 4 bases and J 1 base, with 14 bases left between them. Germline assignment: CDR1 SGHRS and CDR2 YFSETQ. The CDR3 is 15 residues long. The CDR3 DNA is TGCGCCAGCAGCCTTAATGGAGGGATCCAAGAGACCCAGTACTTC. As protein: CASSLNGGIQETQYF.

The table lists this clonotype with many counts. The chain uses TRBV24-1 and TRBJ2-3, with TRBD2 matching over 7 bases. V lost 7 bases and J lost 3; bases outside the gene matches: 3. Germline lookup yields CDR1 KGHDR and CDR2 SFDVKD. The CDR3 is 13 residues long. The CDR3 DNA sequence: TGTGCCACCAGATCTAGCGGTACAGATACGCAGTATTTT. It specifies CATRSSGTDTQYF.

J is TRBJ2-5 and V is TRBV27, with D possibly matching TRBD1 (6 bases). The CDR3 runs to 16 residues. CDR1 is MNHEY, CDR2 SMNVEV, per germline (reference sequence). The V gene lost 2 bases and the J gene lost 4 bases, with 17 bases spanning the gap. CDR3 coding DNA: TGTGCCAGCAGTTTAAACAGGGACCCTGCAGGAGAGACCCAGTACTTC. Its protein is CASSLNRDPAGETQYF.

This clonotype was recorded a few times. The chain is built from TRBV20-1 and TRBJ2-7; D is ambiguous. The J call may be wrong; the DNA end is better matched by TRBJ2-5. The CDR3 has 13 residues. Germline loops: CDR1 DFQATT, CDR2 SNEGSKA (reference sequence). CDR3 nucleotide sequence: TGCAGTGCTAGAGATAACGGCAAAGAGACCCAGTACTTC. Amino acid sequence: CSARDNGKETQYF.

The V gene is TRBV9, the J gene TRBJ1-1, with 8 bases that match TRBD1. CDR1 and CDR2 from the germline V gene are SGDLS and YYNGEE. The CDR3 contains 13 residues. V lost 0 bases and J lost 5; bases outside the gene matches: 0. Here the CDR3 reads CASSVGTGTEAFF. CDR3 bases: TGTGCCAGCAGCGTAGGGACAGGGACTGAAGCTTTCTTT.

The gene calls are TRBV5-1 and TRBJ2-5, with 8 bases matching TRBD1. The CDR3 contains 16 residues. Per the germline V gene, CDR1 is SGHRS and CDR2 is YFSETQ. The V and J ends lost 0 bases and 4 bases, in that order; junction bases with no gene match: 8. For the CDR3, the DNA is TGCGCCAGCAGCTTGGCGCCGCAGGGGGCAGGAGAGACCCAGTACTTC. Translating it yields CASSLAPQGAGETQYF.

The chain couples TRBV9 to TRBJ2-1; possible D gene TRBD2, 6 bases. Trimming stripped 0 bases from V and 6 bases from J, with 16 bases between. The CDR3 has 16 amino acids. Germline V gene data show CDR1 as SGDLS and CDR2 as YYNGEE. The CDR3 coding sequence is TGTGCCAGCAGCGTAGGGGGCGGGGTAGTCCCCAATGAGCAGTTCTTC. This sequence encodes CASSVGGGVVPNEQFF.

The genes are TRBV7-9 and TRBJ2-1; D assignment may be TRBD1 or TRBD2 (5 bases each). The V gene's germline CDR1 is SEHNR and CDR2 FQNEAQ (reference sequence). The CDR3 loop spans 15 amino acids. Trimming stripped 5 bases from V and 5 bases from J, with 16 bases between. CDR3 nucleotide sequence: TGTGCCAGCAGCGTACGAGGGGTCCCGGACAATGAGCAGTTCTTC. Residues: CASSVRGVPDNEQFF.

This chain joins TRBV7-2 and TRBJ2-5, with a tentative D call TRBD2 (5 bases). This CDR3 has 15 residues. V lost 5 bases and J 5 bases, leaving 18 bases between the germline ends. Germline values: CDR1 SGHTA, CDR2 FQGNSA. The CDR3 here is CASSPKRRAVETQYF. CDR3 nucleotide sequence: TGTGCCAGCAGCCCCAAGAGGCGAGCGGTGGAGACCCAGTACTTC.

This clonotype showed up just once. CDR3 protein: CATRAPGQGFIETQYF. CDR3 DNA: TGTGCCACCAGAGCTCCGGGACAGGGTTTCATAGAGACCCAGTACTTC. The chain employs TRBV24-1 and TRBJ2-5, with 9 positions matching TRBD1. The germline V gene has CDR1 KGHDR and CDR2 SFDVKD. There are 16 residues in the CDR3. V lost 7 bases to trimming and J lost 4 bases; unmatched junction nucleotides: 12.

Ten or more counts support this clonotype. The chain uses TRBV9 and TRBJ2-1; 7 bases fit TRBD1. J was trimmed by 6 bases and V by 2 bases; bases with no gene match: 8. The CDR3 has 15 amino acids. CDR1 and CDR2 from the germline V gene are SGDLS and YYNGEE. CDR3 protein: CASSVRPGQVNEQFF. The CDR3 DNA follows: TGTGCCAGCAGCGTGCGCCCAGGACAGGTCAATGAGCAGTTCTTC.

This sequence joins TRBV10-3 and TRBJ2-2; D gene unclear. CDR1 and CDR2 from the germline V gene are ENHRY and SYGVKD. The germline V and J ends were trimmed by 6 bases and 6 bases, with 17 bases remaining between them. The CDR3 extends over 15 amino acids. CDR3 amino acids: CAIRQAVDLPGELFF. For the CDR3, the DNA is TGTGCCATCAGGCAGGCCGTGGACCTCCCCGGGGAGCTGTTTTTT.

The chain recombines TRBV5-1 with TRBJ2-7, with D possibly being TRBD1 (5 bases). CDR3 length: 16 residues. V was shortened by 0 bases and J by 2 bases, with 15 bases between the two germline ends. The germline V gene has CDR1 SGHRS and CDR2 YFSETQ. CDR3 sequence: CASSLGTMAGTYEQYF. CDR3 in DNA: TGCGCCAGCAGCTTGGGGACAATGGCAGGGACCTACGAGCAGTACTTC.

This sequence joins TRBV6-1 and TRBJ1-4; tentative D call: TRBD1 (6 bases). Trimming pared 3 bases from V and 5 bases from J, leaving 10 bases between. CDR1 is MNHNS, CDR2 SASEGT, per germline. This CDR3 has 14 residues. The CDR3 DNA reads as TGTGCCAGCAGTGATCGGACAGTAAATGAAAAACTGTTTTTT. Amino acid sequence: CASSDRTVNEKLFF.

The chain has TRBV6-5 and TRBJ2-7; possibly TRBD1 for D (6 bases). The DNA end favors TRBJ2-5, so the J call may be wrong. In germline, CDR1 is MNHEY, CDR2 SVGAGI. The CDR3 has 11 amino acids. The CDR3: CASNQGETQYF. Written as DNA, the CDR3 is TGTGCCAGCAATCAGGGGGAGACCCAGTACTTC.

In this sample, this clonotype turned up once. The V gene is TRBV27, the J gene TRBJ2-1; tentatively, D is TRBD1 (8 bases). The germline V gene encodes CDR1 MNHEY and CDR2 SMNVEV (reference sequence). The CDR3 has 15 amino acids. Trimming left V 4 bases short and J 9 bases short, with 19 bases between. CDR3: CASSSRTGRDGEQFF. DNA for the CDR3: TGTGCCAGCAGTTCCCGGACAGGGAGGGACGGTGAGCAGTTCTTC.

This chain uses TRBV10-3 with TRBJ2-4, with 10 bases identical to TRBD2. Germline lookup yields CDR1 ENHRY and CDR2 SYGVKD. V dropped 3 bases and J dropped 13; count of bases not matched to a gene: 15. The CDR3 is 16 residues long. CDR3 amino acids: CAISDERGGRDNEQYF. Here the CDR3 DNA reads TGTGCCATCAGTGATGAGCGGGGGGGGCGGGACAATGAGCAGTACTTC.

The chain is built from TRBV27 and TRBJ2-6, with D possibly TRBD1 on 6 matching bases. This CDR3 has 15 residues. V lost 8 bases and J lost 0, with 11 bases in between. Germline V lookup: CDR1 MNHEY, CDR2 SMNVEV (reference sequence). The CDR3 region has the DNA TGTGCCAGCGGATCACAGGGCTCTGGGGCCAACGTCCTGACTTTC. Translating gives CASGSQGSGANVLTF. Complete variable domain (other parts from reference TRBV27 and TRBJ2-6): EAQVTQNPRYLITVTGKKLTVTCSQNMNHEYMSWYRQDPGLGLRQIYYSMNVEVTDKGDVPEGYKVSRKEKRNFPLILESPSPNQTSLYFCASGSQGSGANVLTFGAGSRLTVL.

The gene calls are TRBV5-5 and TRBJ2-1, with D perhaps assigned TRBD1 or TRBD2 (5 bases each). The germline gives CDR1 SGHKS, CDR2 YYEKEE (reference sequence). There are 13 residues in the CDR3. Trimming removed 0 bases at V and 10 bases at J, with 11 bases between. The CDR3 region is CASSLEGTGEQFF. The CDR3 DNA reads as TGTGCCAGCAGCTTGGAAGGGACCGGGGAGCAGTTCTTC.

The rearrangement joins TRBV20-1 to TRBJ2-3; TRBD2 might be the D (5 bases). Germline assignment: CDR1 DFQATT and CDR2 SNEGSKA (reference sequence). This CDR3 is 13 amino acids long. V dropped 1 base and J dropped 6 bases, with 11 bases sitting between them. DNA for the CDR3: TGCAGTGCTAGAGTGGGCGGGCTGGATACGCAGTATTTT. It codes for CSARVGGLDTQYF.

This clonotype appeared a few times. The CDR3 nucleotides are TGTGCCAGCAGTCCCGACAGGGTACGCTCCGAGCAGTACTTC. It encodes CASSPDRVRSEQYF. This chain uses TRBV6-5 with TRBJ2-7; the match to TRBD1 covers 7 bases. This CDR3 is 14 amino acids long. V shed 5 bases, J shed 6 bases, and the junction held 10 bases outside the gene matches. Germline CDR1 and CDR2: MNHEY and SVGAGI.